This T cell receptor beta chain was captured in a study of PD-1 blockade in classical Hodgkin lymphoma. Each of the patients experienced relapse following autologous stem cell transplantation, and their brentuximab vedotin exposure differed. Data came from immunoSEQ multiplex PCR; TCRdb stores just in-frame clones and leaves some out. Of some 150,000 clones in the sample, 78% were seen once. CDR3 length: 11 residues. Trimming took off 7 bases at V and 3 bases at J, with 5 bases between the two ends. Germline V gene lookup returns CDR1 LNHDA and CDR2 SQIVND (reference sequence). Comments on this clone: What it recognizes is unknown.

Regarding the study as a whole: Unlike CD8+ TCR diversity, which did not rise significantly by C4D1, CD4+ TCR diversity did.

The clonotype comes from a human donor with classical Hodgkin lymphoma. The sequences come from peripheral blood mononuclear cells (PBMCs), collected before the second cycle of nivolumab. The chain recombines TRBV19 with TRBJ2-3; D possibly corresponds to TRBD2 (5 bases). The CDR3 DNA is TGTGCCAGTACGGGGACAGATACGCAGTATTTT. It codes for CASTGTDTQYF.